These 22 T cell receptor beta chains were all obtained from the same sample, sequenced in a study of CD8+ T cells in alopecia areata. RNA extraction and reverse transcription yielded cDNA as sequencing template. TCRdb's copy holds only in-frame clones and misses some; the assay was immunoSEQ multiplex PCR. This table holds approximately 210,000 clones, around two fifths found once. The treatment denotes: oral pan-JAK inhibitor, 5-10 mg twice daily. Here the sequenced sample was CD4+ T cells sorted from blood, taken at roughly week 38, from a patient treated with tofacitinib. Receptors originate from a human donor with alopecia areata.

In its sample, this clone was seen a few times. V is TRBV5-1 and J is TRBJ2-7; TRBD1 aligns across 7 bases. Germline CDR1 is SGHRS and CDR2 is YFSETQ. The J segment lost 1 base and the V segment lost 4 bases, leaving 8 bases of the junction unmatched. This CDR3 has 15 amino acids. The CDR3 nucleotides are TGCGCCAGCAGCCAAGTCCGGGACAGTTCCTACGAGCAGTACTTC. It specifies CASSQVRDSSYEQYF.

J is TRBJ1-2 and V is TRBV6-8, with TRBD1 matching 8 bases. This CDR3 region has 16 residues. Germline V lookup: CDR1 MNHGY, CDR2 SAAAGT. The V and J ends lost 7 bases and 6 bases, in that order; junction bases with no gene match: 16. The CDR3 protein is CASTDESGQGIDGYTF. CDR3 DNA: TGTGCCAGCACCGACGAAAGCGGACAGGGAATTGATGGCTACACCTTC.

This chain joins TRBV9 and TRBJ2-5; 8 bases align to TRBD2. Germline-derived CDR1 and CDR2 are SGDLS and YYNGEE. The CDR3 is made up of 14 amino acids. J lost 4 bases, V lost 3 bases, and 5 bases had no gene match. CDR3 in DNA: TGTGCCAGCAGCGGGGCTGGGACTAGAGAGACCCAGTACTTC. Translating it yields CASSGAGTRETQYF.

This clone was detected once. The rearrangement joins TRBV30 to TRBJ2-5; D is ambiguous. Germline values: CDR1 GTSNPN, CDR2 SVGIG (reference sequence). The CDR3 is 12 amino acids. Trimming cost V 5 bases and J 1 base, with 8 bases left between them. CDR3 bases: TGTGCCTGGCGCGAGTTCCAAGAGACCCAGTACTTC. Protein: CAWREFQETQYF. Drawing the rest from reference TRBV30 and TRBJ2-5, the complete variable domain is SQTIHQWPATLVQPVGSPLSLECTVEGTSNPNLYWYRQAAGRGLQLLFYSVGIGQISSEVPQNLSASRPQDRQFILSSKKLLLSDSGFYLCAWREFQETQYFGPGTRLLVL.

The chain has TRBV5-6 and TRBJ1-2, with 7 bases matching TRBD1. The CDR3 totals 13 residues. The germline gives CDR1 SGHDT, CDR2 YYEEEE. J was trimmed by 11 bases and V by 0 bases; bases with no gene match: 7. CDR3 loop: CASSLAGTEPYTF. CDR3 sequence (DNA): TGTGCCAGCAGCTTGGCCGGGACAGAGCCATACACCTTC. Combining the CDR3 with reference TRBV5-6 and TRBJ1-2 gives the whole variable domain DAGVTQSPTHLIKTRGQQVTLRCSPKSGHDTVSWYQQALGQGPQFIFQYYEEEERQRGNFPDRFSGHQFPNYSSELNVNALLLGDSALYLCASSLAGTEPYTFGSGTRLTVV.

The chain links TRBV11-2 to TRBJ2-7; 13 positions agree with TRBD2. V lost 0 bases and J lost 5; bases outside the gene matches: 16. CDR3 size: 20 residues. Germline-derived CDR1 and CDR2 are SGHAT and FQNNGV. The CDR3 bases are TGTGCCAGCAGCTTAGATAGGAGGACTAGCGGGAGATGGGGATACGACGAGCAGTACTTC. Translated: CASSLDRRTSGRWGYDEQYF.

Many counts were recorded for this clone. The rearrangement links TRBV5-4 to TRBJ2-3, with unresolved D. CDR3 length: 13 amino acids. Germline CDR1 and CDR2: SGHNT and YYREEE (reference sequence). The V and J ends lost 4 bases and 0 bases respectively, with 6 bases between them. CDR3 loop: CASSPTSTDTQYF. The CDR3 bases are TGTGCCAGCAGCCCAACTAGCACAGATACGCAGTATTTT.

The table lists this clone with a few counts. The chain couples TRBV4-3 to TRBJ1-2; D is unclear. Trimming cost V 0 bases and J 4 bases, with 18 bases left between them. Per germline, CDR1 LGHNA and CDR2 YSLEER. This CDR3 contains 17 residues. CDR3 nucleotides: TGCGCCAGCAGCCAAGATTATCGGAGTTCCGGAGGCTATGGCTACACCTTC. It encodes CASSQDYRSSGGYGYTF.

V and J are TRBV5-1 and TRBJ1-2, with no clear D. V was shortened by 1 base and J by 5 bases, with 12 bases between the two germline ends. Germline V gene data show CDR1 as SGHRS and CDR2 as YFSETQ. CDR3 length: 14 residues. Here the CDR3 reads CASSLLDGSYGYTF. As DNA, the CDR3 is TGCGCCAGCAGCTTGTTGGACGGTTCGTATGGCTACACCTTC.

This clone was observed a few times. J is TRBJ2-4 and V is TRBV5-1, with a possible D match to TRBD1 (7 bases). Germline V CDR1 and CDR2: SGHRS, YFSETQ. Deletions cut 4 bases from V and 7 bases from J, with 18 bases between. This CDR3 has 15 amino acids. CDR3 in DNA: TGCGCCAGCAGCCGACAGGCCAGGGGGACTAACATTCAGTACTTC. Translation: CASSRQARGTNIQYF.

The CDR3 sequence is CASSGQLNQPQHF. In DNA, the CDR3 is TGTGCCAGCAGTGGGCAGCTCAATCAGCCCCAGCATTTT. V usage is TRBV2 and J usage is TRBJ1-5; unclear D gene. CDR1 is SNHLY and CDR2 is FYNNEI in the germline V gene. CDR3 length: 13 amino acids. Trimming removed 4 bases from V and 3 bases from J, with 7 bases in between.

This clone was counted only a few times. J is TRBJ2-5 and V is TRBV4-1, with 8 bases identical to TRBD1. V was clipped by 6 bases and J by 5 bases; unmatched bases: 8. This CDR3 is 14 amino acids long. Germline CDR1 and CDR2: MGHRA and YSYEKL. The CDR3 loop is CASRERQGRETQYF. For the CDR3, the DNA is TGCGCCAGCAGAGAACGACAGGGGAGGGAGACCCAGTACTTC.

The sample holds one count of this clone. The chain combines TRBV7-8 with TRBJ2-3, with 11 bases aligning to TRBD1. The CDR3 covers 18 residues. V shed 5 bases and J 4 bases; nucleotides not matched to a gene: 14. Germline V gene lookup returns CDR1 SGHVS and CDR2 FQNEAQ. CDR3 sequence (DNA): TGTGCCAGCAGCCGGGAGCGGACAGGGGGCGTCGGCGCAGATACGCAGTATTTT. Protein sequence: CASSRERTGGVGADTQYF.

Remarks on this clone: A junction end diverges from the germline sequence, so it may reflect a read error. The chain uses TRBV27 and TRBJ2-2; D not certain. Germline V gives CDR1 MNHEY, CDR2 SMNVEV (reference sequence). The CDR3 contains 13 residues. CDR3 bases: TGTGCCAGCAGTTTATTAAACAGCGGGGAGCTGTTTTTT. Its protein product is CASSLLNSGELFF.

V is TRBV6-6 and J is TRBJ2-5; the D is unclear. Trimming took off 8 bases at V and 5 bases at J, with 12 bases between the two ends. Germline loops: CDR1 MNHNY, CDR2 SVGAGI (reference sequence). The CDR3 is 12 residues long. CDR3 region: CASGPRSETQYF. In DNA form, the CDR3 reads TGTGCCAGCGGCCCGAGGTCTGAGACCCAGTACTTC.

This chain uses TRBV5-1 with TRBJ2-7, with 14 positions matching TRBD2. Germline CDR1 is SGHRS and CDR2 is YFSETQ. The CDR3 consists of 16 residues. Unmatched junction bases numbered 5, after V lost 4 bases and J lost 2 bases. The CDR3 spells CASSAGLAGGTYEQYF. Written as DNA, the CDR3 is TGCGCCAGCAGCGCAGGACTAGCGGGAGGCACCTACGAGCAGTACTTC.

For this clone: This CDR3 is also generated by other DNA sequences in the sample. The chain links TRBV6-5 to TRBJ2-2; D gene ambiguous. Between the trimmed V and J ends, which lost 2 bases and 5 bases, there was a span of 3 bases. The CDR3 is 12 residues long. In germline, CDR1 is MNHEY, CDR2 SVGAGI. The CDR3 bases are TGTGCCAGCAGTTACAATACCGGGGAGCTGTTTTTT. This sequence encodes CASSYNTGELFF.

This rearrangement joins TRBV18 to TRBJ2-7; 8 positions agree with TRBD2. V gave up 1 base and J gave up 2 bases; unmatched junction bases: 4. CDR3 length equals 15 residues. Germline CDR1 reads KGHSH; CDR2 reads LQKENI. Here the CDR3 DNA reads TGTGCCAGCTCACCACGGCAGCGGGAGACCTACGAGCAGTACTTC. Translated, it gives CASSPRQRETYEQYF.

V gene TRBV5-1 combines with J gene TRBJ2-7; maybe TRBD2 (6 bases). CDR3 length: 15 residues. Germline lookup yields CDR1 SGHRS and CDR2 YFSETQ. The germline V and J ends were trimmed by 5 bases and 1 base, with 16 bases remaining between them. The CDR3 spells CASSPRLGVSYEQYF. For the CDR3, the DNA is TGCGCCAGCAGTCCCCGACTAGGAGTTTCCTACGAGCAGTACTTC.

CDR3: CASSERGGTRPFF. The CDR3 coding sequence is TGTGCCAGCAGTGAAAGGGGGGGAACCCGCCCGTTCTTC. The V gene is TRBV6-1, the J gene TRBJ2-1; TRBD2 is a possible D gene (7 bases). V lost 2 bases to trimming and J lost 15 bases, with 17 bases between them. This CDR3 spans 13 amino acids. Germline-derived CDR1 and CDR2 are MNHNS and SASEGT.

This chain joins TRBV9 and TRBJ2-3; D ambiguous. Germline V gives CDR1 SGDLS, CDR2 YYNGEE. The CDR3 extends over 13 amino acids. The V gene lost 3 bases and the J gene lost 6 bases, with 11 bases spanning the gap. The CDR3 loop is CASSAQLWDTQYF. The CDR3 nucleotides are TGTGCCAGCAGCGCCCAACTGTGGGATACGCAGTATTTT.

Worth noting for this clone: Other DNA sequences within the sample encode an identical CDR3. The CDR3 region has the DNA TGCGCCAGCAGCCTGGGTTCTGGGGCCAACGTCCTGACTTTC. This codes for CASSLGSGANVLTF. This chain links TRBV5-1 with TRBJ2-6; no firm D call. The CDR3 loop spans 14 amino acids. Trimming cost V 4 bases and J 1 base, with 6 bases left between them. Germline assignment: CDR1 SGHRS and CDR2 YFSETQ.